This T cell receptor beta chain was recorded in a study of cytomegalovirus exposure and HLA in healthy donors (dated by TCRdb to the late 2010s). Study-wide context: In an earlier analysis of 587 of the donors, roughly 300 Gb of sequence data and about 110 million unique TCR beta sequences from about 190 million T cells were reported. About 300 gigabases of sequencing data and 70 million to 95 million unique TCR sequences made up an early release that covered approximately 700 HLA-typed donors. Of the roughly 400 genotyped donors, over 70% fell in the genetic ancestry cluster associated with self-reported Caucasian donors. The study aimed to test whether signatures of past pathogen exposure could be identified by cataloging public T cell receptors. The study profiled the T cell repertoires of 500 to 800 subjects by immunosequencing and related them to cytomegalovirus serostatus. In addition to the first cohort of approximately 670 subjects, a separate validation cohort of 130 or so different subjects was used. The study combined high-throughput TCR immunosequencing, statistical association of individual TCRs with disease status, and machine learning to predict cytomegalovirus infection status. To study patterns of TCR occurrence, a later analysis re-analyzed previously published TCR beta repertoires from 500 to 850 donors and added high-resolution HLA genotyping. The later analysis used no new phenotypic data to find candidate immune exposures, relying instead on TCR beta sequences and their occurrence across donors. To decide whether each TCR beta V gene segment behaved as functional or pseudogenic, an earlier analysis of approximately 620 of the donors relied on high-throughput TCR beta sequencing. Donor age, sex, ethnicity and CMV serostatus were compiled alongside the repertoire data. In a later genetic analysis, genome-wide SNP genotypes for about three fifths of the roughly 670 donors were used, and that subset was treated as a discovery cohort. Every repertoire in the discovery cohort had been generated on one and the same sequencing platform. Both class I and class II loci were covered by HLA typing, at four-digit resolution. The number of typed donors differed by locus: about 620-640 for A, B, C, DRB1 and DQB1; 500 to 550 for DQA1; about 600 for DPA1; and about 450 for DPB1. Because of strong linkage in the cohort, roughly five DR-DQ haplotypes were treated as single units for association and clustering. Among roughly 400 genotyped donors of the cohort, an average of about 240,000 unique TCR beta nucleotide sequences were sequenced per donor, about a sixth of them non-productive.

A single count supports this clone. The antigen it binds to is not known. Base quality data are lacking; no much larger clone is found one base away. Library construction relied on the immunoSEQ multiplex PCR assay. The multiplex PCR relied on a mix of 60 forward primers for TCR Vbeta segments and 13 reverse primers for TCR Jbeta segments. The CDR3 region of rearranged TCR beta genes was amplified from genomic DNA with a multiplex PCR assay. The amplified TCR beta libraries were sequenced on the Illumina HiSeq System as 87-base-pair reads. The published analysis was carried out like this. Across the 670 or so repertoires, a later analysis counted roughly 84 million unique TCR beta chains, roughly 11 million of which were shared by at least two donors. A nearest-neighbor algorithm error-corrected the raw reads and collapsed the reads into unique sequences, merging closely related sequences to remove PCR and sequencing errors. CDR3 sequences were aligned to IMGT reference sequences to assign V, D and J gene segments. For a sequence to be retained, a match of at least six nucleotides to both a V gene segment and a J gene segment was required. A rearrangement was called productive if the CDR3 had no stop codons and remained in frame with V and J, and every other rearrangement was called non-productive. Following IMGT convention, CDR3 was defined as the stretch from the second conserved V-encoded cysteine up to the conserved J-encoded phenylalanine. Sequences without an unambiguous match to a single V gene segment were excluded from the earlier analysis of approximately 560 of the donors. An earlier analysis of some 610 of the donors called V segments functional above 56.7% productive rearrangements and segregating when the between-donor standard deviation exceeded 5%. A statistical classification framework was developed to diagnose cytomegalovirus status using the catalog of TCR beta chain sequences. A later analysis assigned V and J genes by comparing TCR nucleotide sequences with IMGT/GENE-DB human TR gene sequences. Using the TCRdist pipeline, a later analysis assigned CDR3 sequences along with most-parsimonious VDJ recombination scenarios. A later analysis defined each TCR beta chain by its CDR3 amino acid sequence plus V-gene family, and excluded reads lacking a unique V-gene family. A later analysis removed over 500 highly shared, low-generation-probability nucleotide sequences to deal with suspected cross-contamination and a sequencing artifact. A later analysis calculated a clonal expansion index for each public chain from normalized within-repertoire ranks of inferred template counts. Generation probabilities in a later analysis came from a VDJ recombination model fitted to out-of-frame rearrangements, and those results were checked against IGoR. In a later analysis, TCR-TCR, TCR-HLA and TCR-CMV co-occurrence was scored with hypergeometric tests, and a repertoire-size bias correction was applied to TCR pairs. To estimate false discovery rates, a later analysis permuted the HLA or CMV assignments 20 times. A later analysis grouped co-occurring TCRs with DBSCAN, adding TCRdist sequence similarity when clustering within HLA-allele-positive subsets. Repertoires with fewer than 30,000 or more than 120,000 public chains were left out of co-occurrence clustering, as were five repertoires with anomalous nucleotide sharing. The table comes from immuneACCESS by way of TCRdb, which keeps in-frame sequences with V and J called. Part of the clones is missing from these tables; in studies checked, under half for an unresolved V gene and the rest for unknown reasons. V, J and clone size were drawn from that table, and D and trimming were deduced from the DNA. Across this sample there are 150,000 to 200,000 clones, with 62% seen only once. The top ten clonotypes cover roughly 2.9% of the sample.

The cohort consisted of approximately 670 healthy bone marrow donors. At the time of sampling, all cohort members were nominally healthy, though unrecorded immune exposures were likely present. The donor tested CMV seronegative and was one of the 352 seronegative cohort members. Each donor provided a peripheral blood sample, and peripheral blood mononuclear cells were used for TCR beta sequencing. The Qiagen DNeasy Blood Extraction Kit was used to extract genomic DNA from the blood cell samples. General conclusions and limits of the study: In an earlier analysis of about 550 of the donors, most TCR beta V segments were observed in productive rearrangements about 90% or about 30% of the time, broadly matching IMGT annotations. The cohort was sequenced for TCR beta chains only, and without alpha or paired-chain data the features that could be detected were limited. In a later genetic analysis, a missense DCLRE1C variant was associated with V-gene and J-gene trimming of TCR beta chains, and the association was replicated in an independent cohort. A further reported finding was that TCR beta sequences accurately predicted the HLA-A and HLA-B alleles for most subjects in the first cohort. At a false discovery rate of 0.05, a later analysis linked 16,951 TCR beta sequences to specific HLA alleles. Most TCR sequences were seen in very few donors, while some public TCRs were found in many individuals. Compared with the approximately 720-donor mean, donors in an Asian-associated ancestry cluster had fewer N-insertions in productive TCRs, according to a later genetic analysis. The classifier was reported to diagnose cytomegalovirus status with high specificity and sensitivity in both the original cohort and the validation cohort. In vitro tests confirmed that a few of the cytomegalovirus-associated TCR beta chains recognize cytomegalovirus antigens. Correlated functional status among segregating V segments might reflect linkage disequilibrium, but an unknown experimental factor could not be ruled out. Because counts were too low, 15 to 20 rarely observed V segments, including chromosome 9 orphons, were excluded from the earlier analysis of some 540 of the donors. Roughly uniform sequencing depth across donors was assumed in presence/absence analyses, although this assumption may not hold. In a later analysis, the rate of TCR association differed among HLA loci, with DRB1 alleles having the most associated TCRs and HLA-C alleles having the fewest. HLA typing was unavailable for some donors at each locus, so association tests used only the typed subset. Assigning TCR associations to individual alleles was difficult when HLA alleles, especially DR and DQ, strongly co-occurred. According to a later analysis, most CMV-associated TCR beta chains appeared to be HLA-restricted, and the HLA associations seemed to be driven largely by CMV exposure. In a later analysis, HLA-associated TCR beta chains showed more clonal expansion and lower generation probabilities than non-associated chains that were equally common. In a later analysis, several top co-occurrence clusters were reported to appear linked to parvovirus B19, influenza, CMV and Epstein-Barr virus. It was suggested by the authors that the approach could potentially be generalized to other disease states and immunological phenotypes. The only immune exposure information available for the cohort was CMV serostatus. The study gave a list of more than 150 TCR beta chains associated with cytomegalovirus. Because the 87-base-pair reads could not distinguish some IMGT-functional V segments, including TRBV6-2 and TRBV6-3, those segments were excluded. The sequencing pipeline was judged likely to have produced a cluster of highly shared sequence variants as a technical artifact.

The CDR3 measures 13 amino acids from cysteine to phenylalanine. Only the CDR3 DNA is retained, 39 bases long and in frame from the first base. Trimming costs V 2 bases and J 11 bases, and their ends lie 18 bases apart. The germline V gene (reference sequence) gives CDR1 as GTSNPN and CDR2 as SVGIG. The chain is encoded by TRBV30 joined to TRBJ1-1, and perhaps TRBD1 as D gene, on 6 matching bases. Material: PBMCs. The clonotype comes from a man aged 40-55 years in good health and CMV-seronegative. The CDR3 has the sequence CAWSRGGPGGAFF. In nucleotides, the sequence is TGTGCCTGGAGTCGGGGGGGGCCCGGCGGGGCTTTCTTT.